Presented here are 29 T cell receptor beta chains from one specimen sequenced in a study of blood T cell repertoires in COVID-19. Generated by immunoSEQ multiplex PCR, the TCRdb table keeps only in-frame clones and is missing some. Among around 250,000 clones, about four fifths were seen once, and the ten largest hold around 5.4%. Sequencing was performed on peripheral blood. The origin of the receptors is a man aged 80 or over with acute or convalescent COVID-19.

The CDR3 nucleotides read TGCGCCAGCAGCCAGATGCGGGCAGCGGTAGATGAGCAGTTCTTC. Protein: CASSQMRAAVDEQFF. The chain carries TRBV4-1 and TRBJ2-1, with D possibly TRBD2 on 5 matching bases. Looked up from germline, CDR1 is MGHRA and CDR2 is YSYEKL. V lost 3 bases and J lost 8, with 17 bases in between. The CDR3 is 15 amino acids.

This chain connects TRBV2 to TRBJ2-1; 7 nucleotides line up with TRBD2. CDR3 length: 15 amino acids. Germline-derived CDR1 and CDR2 are SNHLY and FYNNEI. The junction had 3 bases not matched to a gene; V was cut back by 4 bases and J by 0 bases. In DNA form, the CDR3 reads TGTGCCAGCAGTGGCGGGGGAAGCTCCTACAATGAGCAGTTCTTC. It specifies CASSGGGSSYNEQFF.

The chain recombines TRBV28 with TRBJ2-3, with D possibly being TRBD1 (8 bases). CDR1 and CDR2 (germline): MDHEN, SYDVKM. The CDR3 is 17 residues long. V was pared by 3 bases and J by 4 bases, with 20 bases between. The CDR3 sequence is CASSLLGTGGGPDTQYF. Written as DNA, the CDR3 is TGTGCCAGCAGTTTGCTCGGCACAGGGGGGGGCCCAGATACGCAGTATTTT.

In the case of this clone: Other DNA sequences in this specimen translate into the identical CDR3. V and J are TRBV28 and TRBJ1-4; TRBD1 agrees at 8 bases. With V trimmed by 4 bases and J by 7 bases, 2 bases remained unmatched. The CDR3 covers 13 residues. The V gene's germline CDR1 is MDHEN and CDR2 SYDVKM. This CDR3 reads CASSSGQGEKLFF. The CDR3 bases are TGTGCCAGCAGTTCCGGACAGGGTGAAAAACTGTTTTTT. Full variable domain (remainder filled in from reference TRBV28 and TRBJ1-4): DVKVTQSSRYLVKRTGEKVFLECVQDMDHENMFWYRQDPGLGLRLIYFSYDVKMKEKGDIPEGYSVSREKKERFSLILESASTNQTSMYLCASSSGQGEKLFFGSGTQLSVL.

The rearrangement joins TRBV18 to TRBJ2-3, with a tentative D call TRBD1 (6 bases). The germline V and J ends were trimmed by 5 bases and 5 bases, with 20 bases remaining between them. The CDR3 loop spans 16 amino acids. Germline V gene data show CDR1 as KGHSH and CDR2 as LQKENI. The CDR3 region has the DNA TGTGCCAGCTCAAGCAGACAGGCCGCAGTGGGAGATACGCAGTATTTT. Residues: CASSSRQAAVGDTQYF.

The genes are TRBV5-4 and TRBJ1-2; D not certain. The V gene lost 4 bases and the J gene lost 8 bases, with 18 bases spanning the gap. The CDR3 runs to 14 residues. Germline V gene lookup returns CDR1 SGHNT and CDR2 YYREEE (reference sequence). The CDR3 region has the DNA TGTGCCAGCAGCCCCGGGCAGAACGAGGGCGGCTACACCTTC. As protein: CASSPGQNEGGYTF.

In its sample, this clone was seen a few times. The gene calls are TRBV5-4 and TRBJ1-1; no clear D gene. The CDR3 length is 14 residues. V gave up 2 bases and J gave up 0 bases, with 8 bases separating them. Germline V gene data show CDR1 as SGHNT and CDR2 as YYREEE (reference sequence). The CDR3: CASSFIALNTEAFF. In nucleotides, the CDR3 is TGTGCCAGCAGCTTTATAGCCTTGAACACTGAAGCTTTCTTT. The full variable domain, in which reference TRBV5-4 and TRBJ1-1 provide the parts outside the CDR3, is ETGVTQSPTHLIKTRGQQVTLRCSSQSGHNTVSWYQQALGQGPQFIFQYYREEENGRGNFPPRFSGLQFPNYSSELNVNALELDDSALYLCASSFIALNTEAFFGQGTRLTVV.

This chain joins TRBV29-1 and TRBJ2-3, with 8 bases that match TRBD2. There are 15 residues in the CDR3. With V trimmed by 6 bases and J by 6 bases, 14 bases remained unmatched. Germline CDR1 SQVTM, CDR2 ANQGSEA. The CDR3 bases are TGCAGCGTCGAGCTCCCAGCGGGAGACGGGGATACGCAGTATTTT. Residues: CSVELPAGDGDTQYF.

The genes are TRBV3-1 (or the pseudogene TRBV3-2) and TRBJ2-1; 9 bases match TRBD1. The CDR3 has 15 amino acids. Looked up from germline, CDR1 is LGHDT and CDR2 is YNNKEL (reference sequence). The V and J ends lost 4 bases and 4 bases, in that order; junction bases with no gene match: 5. The DNA for the CDR3 is TGTGCCAGCAGCCGCTCCGGGACAGGGTACAATGAGCAGTTCTTC. It specifies CASSRSGTGYNEQFF.

This chain uses TRBV5-5 with TRBJ2-3; TRBD2 agrees at 7 bases. V lost 1 base and J lost 11; bases outside the gene matches: 4. Germline V gene lookup returns CDR1 SGHKS and CDR2 YYEKEE (reference sequence). This CDR3 has 12 amino acids. Here the CDR3 reads CASSLYGGEQYF. CDR3 DNA: TGTGCCAGCAGCTTGTATGGGGGGGAGCAGTATTTT.

The J gene is TRBJ2-1, the V gene TRBV7-3; the D gene is possibly TRBD2 (6 bases). Trimming took 5 bases from V and 4 from J, leaving 9 bases between them. CDR1 and CDR2 from the germline V gene are SGHTA and FQGTGA. The CDR3 covers 13 residues. The DNA for the CDR3 is TGTGCCAGCAGCATTAGCGGATACAATGAGCAGTTCTTC. It is translated as CASSISGYNEQFF.

The chain combines TRBV11-3 with TRBJ2-5; 10 bases are shared with TRBD1. The CDR3 consists of 14 residues. Germline CDR1 and CDR2: SGHNT and YENEEA. The V gene end was trimmed by 5 bases and the J gene end by 10 bases; junction bases not matched to a gene: 10. CDR3: CASSQGGTGVVQYF. CDR3 nucleotide sequence: TGTGCCAGCAGCCAAGGAGGGACAGGGGTCGTCCAGTACTTC.

The chain is built from TRBV7-8 and TRBJ1-2; possible D gene TRBD1, 5 bases. The CDR3 is made up of 13 amino acids. Deletions cut 1 base from V and 11 bases from J, with 14 bases between. Germline assignment: CDR1 SGHVS and CDR2 FQNEAQ. CDR3 DNA: TGTGCCAGCAGCTTAGGAGGCCTACGGGGGTACACCTTC. This encodes CASSLGGLRGYTF. The full variable domain, with the rest looked up from reference TRBV7-8 and TRBJ1-2, is GAGVSQSPRYKVAKRGQDVALRCDPISGHVSLFWYQQALGQGPEFLTYFQNEAQLDKSGLPSDRFFAERPEGSVSTLKIQRTQQEDSAVYLCASSLGGLRGYTFGSGTRLTVV.

The V call is TRBV9, the J call TRBJ1-6, with a weak D call TRBD1 (5 bases). Trimming left V 0 bases short and J 9 bases short, with 16 bases between. The CDR3 loop spans 16 amino acids. The V gene's germline CDR1 is SGDLS and CDR2 YYNGEE. This CDR3 reads CASSVGQELRGSPLHF. CDR3 sequence (DNA): TGTGCCAGCAGCGTAGGGCAGGAACTTAGGGGTTCACCCCTCCACTTT.

Regarding this clone: In the same sample, other DNA sequences code for this CDR3. The chain links TRBV13 to TRBJ1-2; 8 nucleotides match TRBD1. CDR3 length: 15 amino acids. CDR1 is PRHDT, CDR2 FYEKMQ, per germline (reference sequence). V shed 0 bases, J shed 2 bases, and the junction held 2 bases outside the gene matches. CDR3 loop: CASSLGQGGNYGYTF. The CDR3 DNA reads as TGTGCCAGCAGCTTAGGACAGGGGGGGAACTATGGCTACACCTTC.

The genes are TRBV19 and TRBJ2-1, with 12 positions matching TRBD1. Germline values: CDR1 LNHDA, CDR2 SQIVND (reference sequence). With 9 bases clipped from V and 5 bases from J, the junction kept 5 bases outside the gene matches. The CDR3 length is 14 residues. CDR3 coding DNA: TGTGCCAGCTGGGACAGGGGGCGAAACAATGAGCAGTTCTTC. The encoded protein is CASWDRGRNNEQFF.

The chain links TRBV2 to TRBJ1-6, with D maybe TRBD1 (5 bases). Trimming cost V 6 bases and J 8 bases, with 23 bases left between them. Germline-derived CDR1 and CDR2 are SNHLY and FYNNEI. The CDR3 is made up of 17 amino acids. CDR3 sequence (DNA): TGTGCCAGCAGGCGGGGGAAAGGCATAGTAGGGGATTCACCCCTCCACTTT. Encoded protein: CASRRGKGIVGDSPLHF.

V and J are TRBV7-9 and TRBJ2-2; D perhaps matches TRBD1 (7 bases). CDR3 length equals 15 residues. CDR1 and CDR2 from the germline V gene are SEHNR and FQNEAQ (reference sequence). With 5 bases removed from V and 6 bases from J, the gap between germline ends came to 16 bases. The CDR3 bases are TGTGCCAGCAGCCCCAGGGGGGATCTCGCCGGGGAGCTGTTTTTT. It codes for CASSPRGDLAGELFF. Full variable domain (remainder filled in from reference TRBV7-9 and TRBJ2-2): DTGVSQNPRHKITKRGQNVTFRCDPISEHNRLYWYRQTLGQGPEFLTYFQNEAQLEKSRLLSDRFSAERPKGSFSTLEIQRTEQGDSAMYLCASSPRGDLAGELFFGEGSRLTVL.

The chain is built from TRBV7-9 and TRBJ2-5; 7 bases are shared with TRBD1. Germline CDR1 and CDR2: SEHNR and FQNEAQ (reference sequence). This CDR3 is 14 amino acids long. V shed 2 bases and J 2 bases; nucleotides not matched to a gene: 2. In DNA, the CDR3 is TGTGCCAGCAGCTTATCGGGACAGCAAGAGACCCAGTACTTC. It yields the protein CASSLSGQQETQYF.

This clone has just one count. The chain carries TRBV30 and TRBJ1-2; D call uncertain. The germline CDR1 and CDR2 sequences are GTSNPN and SVGIG (reference sequence). The CDR3 contains 14 residues. V lost 0 bases, J lost 3 bases, and 11 bases lay in between. The CDR3 region has the DNA TGTGCCTGGAGTGTGGGCCAGACACACTATGGCTACACCTTC. This codes for CAWSVGQTHYGYTF.

Written as DNA, the CDR3 is TGTGCCAGCAATAAAGCGGGAGGGCCGTACGAGCAGTACTTC. Translating gives CASNKAGGPYEQYF. V gene TRBV28 combines with J gene TRBJ2-7, with TRBD2 matching 10 bases. This CDR3 comprises 14 residues. Germline assignment: CDR1 MDHEN and CDR2 SYDVKM. Losses at the gene ends were 7 bases for V and 4 bases for J; bases not matched to a gene: 7.

This chain connects TRBV7-9 to TRBJ2-5; 9 bases are shared with TRBD2. The V gene's germline CDR1 is SEHNR and CDR2 FQNEAQ (reference sequence). The junction had 2 bases not matched to a gene; V was cut back by 1 base and J by 5 bases. The CDR3 loop spans 14 amino acids. CDR3 sequence reads: CASSLGLAGETQYF. The CDR3 DNA reads as TGTGCCAGCAGCTTAGGGCTAGCGGGGGAGACCCAGTACTTC.

The chain joins TRBV19 to TRBJ2-4, with a possible D match to TRBD2 (5 bases). Trimming took off 1 base at V and 6 bases at J, with 13 bases between the two ends. The CDR3 sequence is 15 residues long. Germline V gene data show CDR1 as LNHDA and CDR2 as SQIVND (reference sequence). For the CDR3, the DNA is TGTGCCAGTAGTATAGGCCGGGGTCGGGGAAACATTCAGTACTTC. This translates into CASSIGRGRGNIQYF.

The chain joins TRBV12-5 to TRBJ2-1; D call uncertain. The CDR3 sequence is 15 residues long. V was cut by 5 bases and J by 1 base, with 12 bases left in between. Germline V gene sequence: CDR1 LGHNT, CDR2 FRNRAP. The CDR3, as DNA: TGTGCTAGTGGTCCTGACTTTCCGTCCTACAATGAGCAGTTCTTC. Encoded protein: CASGPDFPSYNEQFF.

This clone was observed a single time. This chain uses TRBV6-5 with TRBJ1-2; unclear D gene. CDR1 and CDR2 from the germline V gene are MNHEY and SVGAGI. V lost 4 bases to trimming and J lost 5 bases, with 11 bases between them. The CDR3 is made up of 13 amino acids. CDR3 in amino acids: CASSSRGGYGYTF. The CDR3 DNA sequence: TGTGCCAGCAGTTCCCGAGGCGGATATGGCTACACCTTC.

This chain joins TRBV4-1 and TRBJ2-1; tentative D call: TRBD2 (6 bases). V was cut by 0 bases and J by 4 bases, with 19 bases left in between. The CDR3 runs 18 residues. Germline V gene data show CDR1 as MGHRA and CDR2 as YSYEKL. The CDR3 is CASSQDQDFGGVYNEQFF. CDR3 DNA sequence: TGCGCCAGCAGCCAAGATCAAGACTTCGGCGGGGTTTACAATGAGCAGTTCTTC.

The chain links TRBV7-8 to TRBJ1-1, with 7 bases lining up with TRBD1. The germline CDR1 and CDR2 sequences are SGHVS and FQNEAQ. V shed 1 base and J 11 bases; nucleotides not matched to a gene: 7. The CDR3 covers 13 residues. The CDR3 sequence: CASSLDLTGTAFF. For the CDR3, the DNA is TGTGCCAGCAGCTTAGATTTGACAGGGACGGCTTTCTTT.

The gene calls are TRBV5-1 and TRBJ1-2; D may be TRBD1 (6 bases). Trimming removed 0 bases at V and 4 bases at J, with 13 bases between. The CDR3 runs to 15 residues. In germline, CDR1 is SGHRS, CDR2 YFSETQ. The CDR3: CASSLGTDPPYGYTF. In DNA form, the CDR3 reads TGCGCCAGCAGCTTGGGGACAGACCCACCCTATGGCTACACCTTC.

This sequence joins TRBV19 and TRBJ1-2, with D uncertain. Germline V lookup: CDR1 LNHDA, CDR2 SQIVND (reference sequence). The V end lost 5 bases, the J end lost 1 base, and 20 bases lay between the germline ends. The CDR3 is 17 amino acids. This CDR3 is CASSPRRGVADNYGYTF. CDR3 DNA: TGTGCCAGTAGTCCCCGAAGAGGCGTGGCAGATAACTATGGCTACACCTTC.